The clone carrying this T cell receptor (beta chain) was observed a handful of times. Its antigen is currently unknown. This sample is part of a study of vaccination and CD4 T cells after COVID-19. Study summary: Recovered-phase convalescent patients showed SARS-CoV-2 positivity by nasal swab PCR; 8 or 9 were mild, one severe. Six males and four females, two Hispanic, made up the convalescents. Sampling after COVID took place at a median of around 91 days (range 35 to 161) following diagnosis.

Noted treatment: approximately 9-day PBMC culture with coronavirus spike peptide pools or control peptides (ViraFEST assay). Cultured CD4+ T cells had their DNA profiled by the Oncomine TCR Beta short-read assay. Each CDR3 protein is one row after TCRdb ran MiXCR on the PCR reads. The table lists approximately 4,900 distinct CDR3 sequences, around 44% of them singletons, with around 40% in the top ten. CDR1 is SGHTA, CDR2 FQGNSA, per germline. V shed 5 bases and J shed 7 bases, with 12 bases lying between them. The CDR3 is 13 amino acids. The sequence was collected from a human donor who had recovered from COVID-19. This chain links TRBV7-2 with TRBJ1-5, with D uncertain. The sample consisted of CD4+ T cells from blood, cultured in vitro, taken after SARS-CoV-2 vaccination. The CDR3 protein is CASSPIRGQPQHF. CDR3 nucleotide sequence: TGTGCCAGCAGCCCGATAAGAGGCCAGCCCCAGCATTTT. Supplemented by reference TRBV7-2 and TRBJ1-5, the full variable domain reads GAGVSQSPSNKVTEKGKDVELRCDPISGHTALYWYRQSLGQGLEFLIYFQGNSAPDKSGLPSDRFSAERTGGSVSTLTIQRTQQEDSAVYLCASSPIRGQPQHFGDGTRLSIL.